This paragraph covers one TCR beta chain sequence. The target antigen is unknown. The CDR3 is 14 amino acids. Trimming stripped 7 bases from V and 0 bases from J, with 12 bases between. Germline assignment: CDR1 SQVTM and CDR2 ANQGSEA. The record originates from a study of blood T cells in healthy people across ages. Study-level points and caveats: Naive T cell percentage showed a strong correlation with the diversity of TCR beta.

Through a sample-barcoded 5' primer and a J-beta primer mix, a second PCR was run for roughly 7 to 11 cycles. Each cDNA was tagged by a template-switch adaptor containing 12 random nucleotides. MiXCR, run by TCRdb on the 5' RACE reads, gives a single entry per CDR3 protein. The sample consists of around 800,000 distinct CDR3 sequences, 40% to 50% of them appearing once. This receptor was identified in a man in his fifties or sixties in good health. Material for sequencing was blood. The chain carries TRBV29-1 and TRBJ1-4; D unresolved. The CDR3 here is CSAGDTTTNEKLFF. The CDR3 DNA reads as TGCAGCGCCGGGGATACTACAACTAATGAAAAACTGTTTTTT.